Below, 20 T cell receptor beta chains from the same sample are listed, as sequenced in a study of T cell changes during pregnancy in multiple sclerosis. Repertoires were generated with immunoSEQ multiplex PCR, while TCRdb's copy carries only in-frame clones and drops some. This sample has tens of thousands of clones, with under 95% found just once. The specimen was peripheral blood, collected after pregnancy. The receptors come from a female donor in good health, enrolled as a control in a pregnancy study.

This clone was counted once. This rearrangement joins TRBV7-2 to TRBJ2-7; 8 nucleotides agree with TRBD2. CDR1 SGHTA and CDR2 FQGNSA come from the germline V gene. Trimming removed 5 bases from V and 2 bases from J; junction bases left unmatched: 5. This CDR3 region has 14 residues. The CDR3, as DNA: TGTGCCAGCAGCCTTAGCGGGAACCCCTACGAGCAGTACTTC. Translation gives CASSLSGNPYEQYF.

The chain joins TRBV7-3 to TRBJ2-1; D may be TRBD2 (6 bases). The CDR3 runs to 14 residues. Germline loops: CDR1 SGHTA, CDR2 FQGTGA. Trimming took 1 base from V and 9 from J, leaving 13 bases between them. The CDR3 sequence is CASSLKSLGGEQFF. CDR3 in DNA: TGTGCCAGCAGCTTAAAGTCGCTGGGGGGTGAGCAGTTCTTC.

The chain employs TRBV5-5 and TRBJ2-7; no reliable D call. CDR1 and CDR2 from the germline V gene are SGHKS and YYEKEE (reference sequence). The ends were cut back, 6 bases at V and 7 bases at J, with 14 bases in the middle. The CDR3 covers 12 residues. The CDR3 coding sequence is TGTGCCAGCAATAAGCAAAATCGGGAGCAGTACTTC. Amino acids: CASNKQNREQYF.

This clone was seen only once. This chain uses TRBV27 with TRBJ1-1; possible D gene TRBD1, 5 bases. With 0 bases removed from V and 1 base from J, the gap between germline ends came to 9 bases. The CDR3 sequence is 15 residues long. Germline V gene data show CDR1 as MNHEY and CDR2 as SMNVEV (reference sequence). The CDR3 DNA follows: TGTGCCAGCAGTTTATCGAGACAGTCGAACACTGAAGCTTTCTTT. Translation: CASSLSRQSNTEAFF.

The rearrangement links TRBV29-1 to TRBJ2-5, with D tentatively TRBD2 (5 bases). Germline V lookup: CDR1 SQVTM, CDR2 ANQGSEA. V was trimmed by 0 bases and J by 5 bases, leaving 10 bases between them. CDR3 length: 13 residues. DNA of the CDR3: TGCAGCGTTGAAGAGAGCGGTAGGGAGACCCAGTACTTC. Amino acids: CSVEESGRETQYF.

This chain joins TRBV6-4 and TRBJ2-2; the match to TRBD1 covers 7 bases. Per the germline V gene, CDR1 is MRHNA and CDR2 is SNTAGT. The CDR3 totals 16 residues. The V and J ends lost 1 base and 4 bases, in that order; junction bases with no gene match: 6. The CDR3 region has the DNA TGTGCCAGCAGTGACTTCCCAGGGGGAGCCACCGGGGAGCTGTTTTTT. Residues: CASSDFPGGATGELFF.

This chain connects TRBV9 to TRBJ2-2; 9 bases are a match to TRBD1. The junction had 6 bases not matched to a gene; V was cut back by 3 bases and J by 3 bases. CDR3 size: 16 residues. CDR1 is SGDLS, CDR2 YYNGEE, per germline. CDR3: CASSATGQGYTGELFF. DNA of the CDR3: TGTGCCAGCAGCGCCACGGGACAGGGTTACACCGGGGAGCTGTTTTTT.

In DNA, the CDR3 is TGTGCCAGCATCATGGGAGGGAACAATGAGCAGTTCTTC. Its protein is CASIMGGNNEQFF. The V and J genes are TRBV5-4 and TRBJ2-1, with 7 bases identical to TRBD2. Trimming cost V 6 bases and J 5 bases; bases outside gene matches: 5. This CDR3 comprises 13 residues. Germline values: CDR1 SGHNT, CDR2 YYREEE (reference sequence).

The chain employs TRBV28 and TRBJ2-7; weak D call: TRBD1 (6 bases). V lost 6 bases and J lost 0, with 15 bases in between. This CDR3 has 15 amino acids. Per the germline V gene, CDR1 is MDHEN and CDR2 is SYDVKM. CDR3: CASSFNYRASYEQYF. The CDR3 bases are TGTGCCAGCAGCTTTAACTACAGGGCCTCCTACGAGCAGTACTTC.

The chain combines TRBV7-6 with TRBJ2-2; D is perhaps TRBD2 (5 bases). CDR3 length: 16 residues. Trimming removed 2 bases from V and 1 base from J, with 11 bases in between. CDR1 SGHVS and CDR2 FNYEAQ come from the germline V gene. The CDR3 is CASSLRSGLNTGELFF. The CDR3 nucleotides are TGTGCCAGCAGCTTACGGAGCGGACTGAACACCGGGGAGCTGTTTTTT.

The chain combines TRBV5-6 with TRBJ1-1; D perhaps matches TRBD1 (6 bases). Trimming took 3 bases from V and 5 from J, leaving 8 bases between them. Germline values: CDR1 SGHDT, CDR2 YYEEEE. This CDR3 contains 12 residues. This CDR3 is CASSSGETEAFF. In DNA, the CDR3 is TGTGCCAGCAGCTCAGGGGAGACTGAAGCTTTCTTT.

The CDR3 DNA reads as TGTGCCAGCAGTTTATCCCGACAGGGAGTAGATACGCAGTATTTT. This sequence encodes CASSLSRQGVDTQYF. V gene TRBV28 combines with J gene TRBJ2-3; 7 bases fit TRBD1. Unmatched junction bases numbered 6, after V lost 1 base and J lost 5 bases. CDR1 and CDR2 from the germline V gene are MDHEN and SYDVKM. The CDR3 contains 15 residues.

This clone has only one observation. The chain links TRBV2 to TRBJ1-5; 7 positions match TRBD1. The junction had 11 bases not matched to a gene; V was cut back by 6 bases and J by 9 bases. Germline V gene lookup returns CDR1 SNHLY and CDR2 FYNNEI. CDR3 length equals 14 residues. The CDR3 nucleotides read TGTGCCAGCAGAAGACAGGGTGGGTTATCGCCCCAGCATTTT. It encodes CASRRQGGLSPQHF.

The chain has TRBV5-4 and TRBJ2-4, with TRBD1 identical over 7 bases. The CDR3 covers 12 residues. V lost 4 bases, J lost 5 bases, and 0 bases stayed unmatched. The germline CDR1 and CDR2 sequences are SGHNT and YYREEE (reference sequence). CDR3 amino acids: CASSGTENIQYF. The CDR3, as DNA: TGTGCCAGCAGCGGGACAGAAAACATTCAGTACTTC.

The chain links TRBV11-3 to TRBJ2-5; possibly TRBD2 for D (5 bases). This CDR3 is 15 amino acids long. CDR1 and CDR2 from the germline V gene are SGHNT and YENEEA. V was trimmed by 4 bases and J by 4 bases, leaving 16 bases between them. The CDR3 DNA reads TGTGCCAGCAGCTCCCCCTCCCCACGGGGAGAGACCCAGTACTTC. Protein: CASSSPSPRGETQYF.

In DNA form, the CDR3 reads TGTGCCAGCAGCTGGCAGTATCAGCCCCAGCATTTT. It codes for CASSWQYQPQHF. V is TRBV7-9 and J is TRBJ1-5; D unresolved. Germline V gives CDR1 SEHNR, CDR2 FQNEAQ (reference sequence). The CDR3 runs to 12 residues. V dropped 4 bases and J dropped 5 bases, with 6 bases sitting between them.

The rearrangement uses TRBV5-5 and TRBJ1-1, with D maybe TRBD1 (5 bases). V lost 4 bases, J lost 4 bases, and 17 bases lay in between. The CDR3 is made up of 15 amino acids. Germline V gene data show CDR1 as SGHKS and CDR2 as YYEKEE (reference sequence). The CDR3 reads CASSRETGYGTEAFF. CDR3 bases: TGTGCCAGCAGCAGGGAAACAGGCTACGGCACTGAAGCTTTCTTT.

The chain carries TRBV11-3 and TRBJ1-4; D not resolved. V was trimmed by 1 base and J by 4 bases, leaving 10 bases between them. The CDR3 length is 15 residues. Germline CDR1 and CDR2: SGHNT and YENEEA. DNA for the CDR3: TGTGCCAGCAGCTTAGGGCCACAGCTTAATGAAAAACTGTTTTTT. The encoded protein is CASSLGPQLNEKLFF.

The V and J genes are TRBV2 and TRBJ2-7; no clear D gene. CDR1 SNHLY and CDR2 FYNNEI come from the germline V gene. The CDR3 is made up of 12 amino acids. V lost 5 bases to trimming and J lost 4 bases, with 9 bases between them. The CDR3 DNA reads TGTGCCAGCAGTCGACAAAAATACGAGCAGTACTTC. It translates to CASSRQKYEQYF.

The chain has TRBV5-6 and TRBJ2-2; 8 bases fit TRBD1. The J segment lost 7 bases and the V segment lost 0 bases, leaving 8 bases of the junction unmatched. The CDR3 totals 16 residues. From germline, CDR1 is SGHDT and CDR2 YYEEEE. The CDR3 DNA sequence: TGTGCCAGCAGCTTGGCAGGGGGCCCGCGACGCGGGGAGCTGTTTTTT. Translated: CASSLAGGPRRGELFF.